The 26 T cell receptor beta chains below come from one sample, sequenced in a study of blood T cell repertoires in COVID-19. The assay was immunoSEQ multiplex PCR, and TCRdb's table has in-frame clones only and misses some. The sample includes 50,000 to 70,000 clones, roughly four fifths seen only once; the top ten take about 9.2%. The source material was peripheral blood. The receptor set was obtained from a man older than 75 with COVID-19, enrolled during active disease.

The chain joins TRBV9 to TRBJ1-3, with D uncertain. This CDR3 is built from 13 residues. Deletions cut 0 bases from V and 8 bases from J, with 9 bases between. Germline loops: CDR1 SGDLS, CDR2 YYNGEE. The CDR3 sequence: CASSVGAGDTIYF. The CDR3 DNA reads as TGTGCCAGCAGCGTAGGGGCGGGAGACACCATATATTTT.

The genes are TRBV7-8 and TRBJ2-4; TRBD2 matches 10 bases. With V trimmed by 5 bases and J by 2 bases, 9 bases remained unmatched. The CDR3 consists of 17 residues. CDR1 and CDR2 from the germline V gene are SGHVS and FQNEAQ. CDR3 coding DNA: TGTGCCAGCAGCCCGTCAGCGGGGGGGCCCTCCAAAAACATTCAGTACTTC. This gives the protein CASSPSAGGPSKNIQYF.

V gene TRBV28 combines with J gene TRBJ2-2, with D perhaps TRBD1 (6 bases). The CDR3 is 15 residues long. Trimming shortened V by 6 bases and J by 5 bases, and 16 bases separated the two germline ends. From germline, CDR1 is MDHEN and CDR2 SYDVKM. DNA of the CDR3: TGTGCCAGCAGCCTAGTGGGGGCAAAAACCGGGGAGCTGTTTTTT. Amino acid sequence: CASSLVGAKTGELFF.

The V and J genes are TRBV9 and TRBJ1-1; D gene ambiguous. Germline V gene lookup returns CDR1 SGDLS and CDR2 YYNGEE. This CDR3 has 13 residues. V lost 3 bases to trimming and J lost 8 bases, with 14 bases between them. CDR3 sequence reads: CASSEPFSEEAFF. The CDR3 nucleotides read TGTGCCAGCAGCGAGCCTTTTAGCGAGGAAGCTTTCTTT.

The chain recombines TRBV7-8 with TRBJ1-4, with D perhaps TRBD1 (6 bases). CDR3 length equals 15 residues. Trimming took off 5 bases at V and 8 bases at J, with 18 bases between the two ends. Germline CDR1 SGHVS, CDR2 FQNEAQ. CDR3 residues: CASSPRSGAGEKLFF. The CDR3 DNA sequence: TGTGCCAGCAGCCCCCGGTCAGGGGCAGGAGAAAAACTGTTTTTT.

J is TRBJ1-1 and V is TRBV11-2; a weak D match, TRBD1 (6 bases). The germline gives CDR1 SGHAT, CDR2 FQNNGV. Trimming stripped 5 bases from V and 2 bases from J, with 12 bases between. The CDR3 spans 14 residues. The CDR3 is CASSTRTANTEAFF. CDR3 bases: TGTGCCAGCAGCACTCGGACAGCTAACACTGAAGCTTTCTTT.

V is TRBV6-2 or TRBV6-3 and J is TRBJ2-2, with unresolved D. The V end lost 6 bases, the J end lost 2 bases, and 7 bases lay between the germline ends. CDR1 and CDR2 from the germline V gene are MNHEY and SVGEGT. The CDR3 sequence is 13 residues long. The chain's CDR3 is CASSFLNTGELFF. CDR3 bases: TGTGCCAGCAGCTTCCTCAACACCGGGGAGCTGTTTTTT.

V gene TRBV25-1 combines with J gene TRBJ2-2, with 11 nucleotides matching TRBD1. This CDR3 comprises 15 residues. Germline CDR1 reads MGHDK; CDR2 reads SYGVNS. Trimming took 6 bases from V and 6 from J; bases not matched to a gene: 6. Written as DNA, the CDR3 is TGTGCCAGCAGCCGGACAGGGGGCTCCCCCGGGGAGCTGTTTTTT. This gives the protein CASSRTGGSPGELFF. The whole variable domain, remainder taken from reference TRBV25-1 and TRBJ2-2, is EADIYQTPRYLVIGTGKKITLECSQTMGHDKMYWYQQDPGMELHLIHYSYGVNSTEKGDLSSESTVSRIRTEHFPLTLESARPSHTSQYLCASSRTGGSPGELFFGEGSRLTVL.

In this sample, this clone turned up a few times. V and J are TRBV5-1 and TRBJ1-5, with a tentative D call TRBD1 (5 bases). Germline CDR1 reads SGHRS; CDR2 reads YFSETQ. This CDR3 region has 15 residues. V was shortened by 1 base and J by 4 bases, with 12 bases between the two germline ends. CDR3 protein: CASSLLPGTNQPQHF. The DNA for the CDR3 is TGCGCCAGCAGCTTGTTACCGGGGACTAATCAGCCCCAGCATTTT.

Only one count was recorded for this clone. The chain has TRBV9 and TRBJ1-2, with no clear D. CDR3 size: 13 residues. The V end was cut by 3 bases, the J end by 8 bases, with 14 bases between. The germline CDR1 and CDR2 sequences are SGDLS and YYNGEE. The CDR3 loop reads CASSGTPTGGYTF. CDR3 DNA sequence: TGTGCCAGCAGCGGGACCCCAACGGGAGGCTACACCTTC.

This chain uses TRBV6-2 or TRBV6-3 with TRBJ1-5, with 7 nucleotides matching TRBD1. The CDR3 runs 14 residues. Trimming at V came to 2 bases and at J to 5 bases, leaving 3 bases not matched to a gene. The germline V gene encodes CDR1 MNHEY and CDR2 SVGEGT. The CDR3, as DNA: TGTGCCAGCAGTTACCTTGGACAGGATCAGCCCCAGCATTTT. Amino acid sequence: CASSYLGQDQPQHF.

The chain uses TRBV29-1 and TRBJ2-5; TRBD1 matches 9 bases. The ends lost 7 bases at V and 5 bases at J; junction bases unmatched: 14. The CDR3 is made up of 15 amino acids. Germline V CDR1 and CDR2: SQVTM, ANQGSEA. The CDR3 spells CSGSSGTGNGETQYF. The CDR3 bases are TGCAGCGGGTCCTCCGGGACAGGGAACGGGGAGACCCAGTACTTC.

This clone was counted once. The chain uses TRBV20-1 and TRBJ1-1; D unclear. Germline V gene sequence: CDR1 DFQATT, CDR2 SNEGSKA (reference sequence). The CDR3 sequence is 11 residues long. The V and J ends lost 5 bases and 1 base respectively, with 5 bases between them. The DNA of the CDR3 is TGCAGTGCTCCAGGGAACACTGAAGCTTTCTTT. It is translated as CSAPGNTEAFF.

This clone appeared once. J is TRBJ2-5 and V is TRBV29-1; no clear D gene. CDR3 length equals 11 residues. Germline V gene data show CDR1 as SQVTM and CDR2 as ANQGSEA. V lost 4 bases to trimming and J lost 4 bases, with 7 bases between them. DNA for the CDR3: TGCAGCGTTGTTGTGAGAGAGACCCAGTACTTC. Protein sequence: CSVVVRETQYF.

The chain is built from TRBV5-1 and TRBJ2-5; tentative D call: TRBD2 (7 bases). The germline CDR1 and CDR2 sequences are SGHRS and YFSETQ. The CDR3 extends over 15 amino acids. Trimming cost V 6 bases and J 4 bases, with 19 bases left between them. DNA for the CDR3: TGCGCCAGCAACCCCCGAGGGGGGGAGGGAGAGACCCAGTACTTC. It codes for CASNPRGGEGETQYF.

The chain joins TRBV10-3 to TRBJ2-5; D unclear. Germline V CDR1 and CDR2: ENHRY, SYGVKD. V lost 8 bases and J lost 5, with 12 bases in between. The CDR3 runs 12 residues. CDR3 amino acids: CAIWPDGETQYF. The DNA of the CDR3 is TGTGCCATCTGGCCCGACGGGGAGACCCAGTACTTC.

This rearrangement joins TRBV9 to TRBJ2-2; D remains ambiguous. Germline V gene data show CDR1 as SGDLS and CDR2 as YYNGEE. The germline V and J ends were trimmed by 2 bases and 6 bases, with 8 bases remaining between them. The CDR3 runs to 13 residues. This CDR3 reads CASSVYSSGELFF. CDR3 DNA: TGTGCCAGCAGCGTGTATTCTTCCGGGGAGCTGTTTTTT.

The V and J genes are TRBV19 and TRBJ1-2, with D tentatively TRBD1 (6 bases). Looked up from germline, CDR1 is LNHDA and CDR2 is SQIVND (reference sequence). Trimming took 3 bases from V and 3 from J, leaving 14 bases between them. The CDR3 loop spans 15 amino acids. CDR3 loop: CASSISGATDYGYTF. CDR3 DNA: TGTGCCAGTAGTATTTCAGGGGCGACAGACTATGGCTACACCTTC.

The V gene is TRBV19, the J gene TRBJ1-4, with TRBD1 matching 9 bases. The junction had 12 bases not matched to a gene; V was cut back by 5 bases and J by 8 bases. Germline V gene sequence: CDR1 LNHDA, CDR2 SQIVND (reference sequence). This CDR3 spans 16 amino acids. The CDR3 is CASSPLGQGIQEKLFF. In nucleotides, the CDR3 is TGTGCCAGTAGTCCGCTAGGACAGGGGATACAAGAAAAACTGTTTTTT.

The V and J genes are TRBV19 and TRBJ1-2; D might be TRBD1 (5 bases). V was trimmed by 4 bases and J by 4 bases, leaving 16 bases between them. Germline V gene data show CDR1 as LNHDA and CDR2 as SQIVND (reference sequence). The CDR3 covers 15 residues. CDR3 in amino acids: CASSRSESRGYGYTF. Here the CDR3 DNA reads TGTGCCAGTAGTAGATCAGAATCAAGGGGCTATGGCTACACCTTC.

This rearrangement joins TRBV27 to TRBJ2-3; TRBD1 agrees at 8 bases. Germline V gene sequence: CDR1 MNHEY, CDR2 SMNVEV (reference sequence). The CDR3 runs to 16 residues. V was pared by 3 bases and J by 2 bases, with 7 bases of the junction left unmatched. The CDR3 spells CASSFPGTGSTDTQYF. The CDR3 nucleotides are TGTGCCAGCAGTTTCCCGGGGACAGGATCCACAGATACGCAGTATTTT.

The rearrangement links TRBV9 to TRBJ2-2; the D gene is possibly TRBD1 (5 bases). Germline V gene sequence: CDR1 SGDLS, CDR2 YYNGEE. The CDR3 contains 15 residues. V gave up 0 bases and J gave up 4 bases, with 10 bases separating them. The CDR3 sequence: CASSVAGLGTGELFF. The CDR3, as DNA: TGTGCCAGCAGCGTAGCAGGGTTAGGCACCGGGGAGCTGTTTTTT. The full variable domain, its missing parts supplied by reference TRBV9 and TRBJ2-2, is DSGVTQTPKHLITATGQRVTLRCSPRSGDLSVYWYQQSLDQGLQFLIQYYNGEERAKGNILERFSAQQFPDLHSELNLSSLELGDSALYFCASSVAGLGTGELFFGEGSRLTVL.

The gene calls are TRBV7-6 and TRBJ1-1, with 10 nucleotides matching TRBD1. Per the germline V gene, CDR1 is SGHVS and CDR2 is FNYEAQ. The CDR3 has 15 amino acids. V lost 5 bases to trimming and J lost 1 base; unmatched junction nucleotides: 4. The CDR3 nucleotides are TGTGCCAGCAGCCTGGGACAGGGGACGAACACTGAAGCTTTCTTT. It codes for CASSLGQGTNTEAFF.

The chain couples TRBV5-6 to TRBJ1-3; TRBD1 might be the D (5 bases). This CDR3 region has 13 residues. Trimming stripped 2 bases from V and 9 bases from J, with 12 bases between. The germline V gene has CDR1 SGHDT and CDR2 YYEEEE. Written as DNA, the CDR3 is TGTGCCAGCAGCTTAGCAGGGTCTAGCACCATATATTTT. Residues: CASSLAGSSTIYF.

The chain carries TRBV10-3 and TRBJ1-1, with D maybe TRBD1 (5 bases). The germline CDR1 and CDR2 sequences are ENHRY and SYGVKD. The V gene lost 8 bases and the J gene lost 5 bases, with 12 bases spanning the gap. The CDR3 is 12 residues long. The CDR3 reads CAISGGKTEAFF. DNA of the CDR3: TGTGCCATCTCGGGGGGGAAAACTGAAGCTTTCTTT.

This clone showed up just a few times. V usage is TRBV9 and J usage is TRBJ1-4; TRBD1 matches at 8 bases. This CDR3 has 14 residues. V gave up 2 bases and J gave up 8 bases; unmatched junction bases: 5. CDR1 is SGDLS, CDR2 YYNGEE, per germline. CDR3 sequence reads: CASSVGQGREKLFF. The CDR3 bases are TGTGCCAGCAGCGTTGGACAGGGAAGGGAAAAACTGTTTTTT.